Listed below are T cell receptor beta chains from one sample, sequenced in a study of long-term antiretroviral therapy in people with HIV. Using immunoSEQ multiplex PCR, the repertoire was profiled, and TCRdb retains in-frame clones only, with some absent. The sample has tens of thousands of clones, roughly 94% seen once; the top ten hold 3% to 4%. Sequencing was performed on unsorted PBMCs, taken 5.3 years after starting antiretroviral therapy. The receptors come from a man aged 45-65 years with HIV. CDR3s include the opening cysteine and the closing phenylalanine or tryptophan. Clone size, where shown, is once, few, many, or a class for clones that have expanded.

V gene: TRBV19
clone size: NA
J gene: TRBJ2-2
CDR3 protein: CASRIHGTGVGGELFF

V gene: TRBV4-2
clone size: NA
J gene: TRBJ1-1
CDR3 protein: CASSQYGSVNTEAFF

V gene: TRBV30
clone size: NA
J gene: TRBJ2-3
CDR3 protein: CAWSVLAGGRIGTDTQYF

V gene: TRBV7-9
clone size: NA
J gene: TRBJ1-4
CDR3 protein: CASSFRNRDRSEKLFF

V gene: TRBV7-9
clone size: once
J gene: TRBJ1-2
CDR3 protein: CASSLDRRTQGYTF

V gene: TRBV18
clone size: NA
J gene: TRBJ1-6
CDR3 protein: CASSPTGNNSPLHF

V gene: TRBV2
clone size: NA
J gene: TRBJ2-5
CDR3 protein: CASKPFGFQETQYF

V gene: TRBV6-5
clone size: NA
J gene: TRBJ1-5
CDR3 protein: CASSRQGQDQPQHF

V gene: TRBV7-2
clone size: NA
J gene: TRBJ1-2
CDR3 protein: CASSFLGNDGYTF

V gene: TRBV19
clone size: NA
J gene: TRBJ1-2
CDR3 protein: CASSIERTGANYGYTF

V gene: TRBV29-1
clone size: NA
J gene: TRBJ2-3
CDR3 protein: CSVEGSGDRTDTQYF

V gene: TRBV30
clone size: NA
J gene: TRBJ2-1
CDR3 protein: CAWSRQGALNEQFF

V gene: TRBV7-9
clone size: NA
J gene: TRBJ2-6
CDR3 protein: CASSLLMGVLTF

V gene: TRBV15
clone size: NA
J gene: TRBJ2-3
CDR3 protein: CATSRATGTGTNTQYF

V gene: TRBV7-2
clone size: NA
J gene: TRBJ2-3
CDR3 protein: CASIKGISGGTDTQYF

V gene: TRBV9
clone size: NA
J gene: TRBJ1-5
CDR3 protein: CASSAKQGGFYDNQPQHF

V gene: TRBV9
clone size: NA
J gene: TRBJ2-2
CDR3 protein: CASSATGTGTGELFF

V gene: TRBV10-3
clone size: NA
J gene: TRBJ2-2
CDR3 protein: CAISESTGADAGELFF

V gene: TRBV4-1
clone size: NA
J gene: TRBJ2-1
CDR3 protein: CASRPGTGSWDNEQFF

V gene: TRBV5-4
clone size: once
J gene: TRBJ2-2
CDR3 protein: CASSFGGSGTGELFF

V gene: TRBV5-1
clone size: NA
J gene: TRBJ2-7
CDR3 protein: CASSFLGDEQYF

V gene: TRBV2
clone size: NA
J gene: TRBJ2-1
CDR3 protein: CASTSDYQQFF

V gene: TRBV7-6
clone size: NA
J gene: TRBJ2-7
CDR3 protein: CASSLGGGIGAKQYF

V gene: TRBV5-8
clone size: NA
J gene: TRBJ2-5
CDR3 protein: CASSLERDSKIQETQYF

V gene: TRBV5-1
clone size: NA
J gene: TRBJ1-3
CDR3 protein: CASSLAVGSGNTIYF

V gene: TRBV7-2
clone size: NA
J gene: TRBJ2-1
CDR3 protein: CASSLWSGKSYNEQFF

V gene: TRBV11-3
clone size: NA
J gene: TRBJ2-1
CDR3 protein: CASSLTGARKQFF

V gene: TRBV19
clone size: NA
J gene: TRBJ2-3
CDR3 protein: CASSPDRDDTQYF

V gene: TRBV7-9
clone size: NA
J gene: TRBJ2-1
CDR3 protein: CASSTLAGGKYNEQFF

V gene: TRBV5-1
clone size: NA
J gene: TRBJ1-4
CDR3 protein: CASSLAGTGNEKLFF

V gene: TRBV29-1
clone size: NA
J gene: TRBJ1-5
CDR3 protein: CSVSDSSGQPQHF

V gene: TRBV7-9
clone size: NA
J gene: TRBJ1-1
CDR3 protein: CASRPVGNTEAFF

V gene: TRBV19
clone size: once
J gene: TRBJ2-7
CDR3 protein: CASSIGRTYEQYF

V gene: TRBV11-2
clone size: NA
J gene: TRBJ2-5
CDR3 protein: CASSLDMTGQETQYF

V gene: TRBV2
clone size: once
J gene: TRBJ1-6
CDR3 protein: CASSGVGMGNSPLHF

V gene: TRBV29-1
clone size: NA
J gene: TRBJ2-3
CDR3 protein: CSVVPRDRGTDTQYF

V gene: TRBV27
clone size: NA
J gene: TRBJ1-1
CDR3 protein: CASSLVDRVTEAFF

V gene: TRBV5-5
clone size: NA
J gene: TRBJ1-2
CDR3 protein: CASSPASGTLGYGYTF

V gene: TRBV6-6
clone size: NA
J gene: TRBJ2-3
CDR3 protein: CASSYSSGGVGDTQYF

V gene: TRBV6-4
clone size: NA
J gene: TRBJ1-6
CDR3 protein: CASSEGQNSPLHF

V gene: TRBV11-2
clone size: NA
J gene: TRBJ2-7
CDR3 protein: CASRGLASYEQYF

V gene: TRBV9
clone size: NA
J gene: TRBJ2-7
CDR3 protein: CASSVGQWDYEQYF

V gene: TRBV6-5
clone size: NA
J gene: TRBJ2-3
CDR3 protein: CASMSSGTDTQYF